This TCR beta chain was captured by sequencing in a study of low-dose radiotherapy and immunotherapy resistance in tumors. This clonotype was seen more than once but under ten times. A constant-region primer paired with the V-primer adapter amplified TCRs over about 19 PCR cycles. TCRdb redid the calling of the reads with MiXCR, one entry per CDR3 protein. The sample comprises fewer than 60,000 distinct CDR3 sequences, 12% of which are singletons, and approximately 6.2% rests with the top ten. Trimming stripped 3 bases from V and 6 bases from J, with 12 bases between. Germline V CDR1 and CDR2: MNHNS, SASEGT. The CDR3 runs to 14 residues. The time point was: before trial treatment.

J is TRBJ2-1 and V is TRBV6-1; D is possibly TRBD1 (5 bases). The specimen was PBMCs, collected before treatment. The clonotype was recovered from a female donor with ovarian cancer. The CDR3: CASSEVGRANEQFF. CDR3 nucleotide sequence: TGTGCCAGCAGTGAGGTGGGCAGGGCCAATGAGCAGTTCTTC.